This T cell receptor (beta chain) was recorded in a study of T cell responses to AZD1222 COVID-19 vaccine. Study-level findings and limits: Donors, mostly white British, included more females; clonal diversity was possibly underestimated. Spike-specific TCR breadth and depth both grew after two AZD1222 doses.

V gave up 4 bases and J gave up 2 bases; unmatched junction bases: 9. The CDR3 length is 15 residues. Germline V gene data show CDR1 as SQVTM and CDR2 as ANQGSEA. Sequencing was performed with immunoSEQ multiplex PCR; in TCRdb, only in-frame clones are kept and a portion is missing. The sample has more than 95,000 clones; over 90% are singletons. This clone was counted a single time. The antigen is not known. The source was peripheral blood, collected on day 0 of AZD1222 vaccination. The J gene is TRBJ2-7, the V gene TRBV29-1, with 9 nucleotides matching TRBD1. The receptor's source is an adult in good health. The CDR3 reads CSVVMIGTGTYEQYF. CDR3 DNA: TGCAGCGTTGTTATGATCGGGACAGGGACCTACGAGCAGTACTTC.